This is a list of T cell receptor beta chains from one sample in a study of vaccination effects on CD4 cells after COVID-19. These receptors' targets are unknown. Generated by immunoSEQ multiplex PCR, the TCRdb table keeps only in-frame clones and is missing some. The table includes about 46,000 clones, over 60% detected once. The material sequenced was CD4+ T cells from PBMCs cultured with HCoV-OC43 spike peptides, taken after COVID-19 vaccination. The origin of the receptors is a human donor who received a COVID-19 vaccine. CDR3s include the opening cysteine and the closing phenylalanine or tryptophan. The D gene is left open where the match is weak. The size of a clone is reported for some rows only, either as once, few or many, or as a class for expanded clones.

j_call v_call cdr3_length d_call clone_size cdr3_aa cdr3_nt
TRBJ2-7 TRBV19 16 TRBD2 . CASSRASSGGAYEQYF TGTGCCAGTAGTAGGGCCTCTAGCGGGGGGGCCTACGAGCAGTACTTC
TRBJ2-5 TRBV5-4 17 . once CASSLDSHRTAQETQYF TGTGCCAGCAGCTTGGATTCGCATAGGACAGCCCAAGAGACCCAGTACTTC
TRBJ2-5 TRBV5-6 13 TRBD2 . CASSPGLQETQYF TGTGCCAGCAGCCCGGGACTACAAGAGACCCAGTACTTC
TRBJ2-1 TRBV7-9 15 . . CASSYPRDSYNEQFF TGTGCCAGCAGCTACCCCCGAGACAGCTACAATGAGCAGTTCTTC
TRBJ2-7 TRBV19 14 . few CASSSTLSSYEQYF TGTGCCAGTAGTTCTACGCTTAGCTCCTACGAGCAGTACTTC
TRBJ1-1 TRBV2 13 . . CASSEDRRTEAFF TGTGCCAGCAGTGAAGACCGGAGGACTGAAGCTTTCTTT
TRBJ2-1 TRBV11-2 17 TRBD2 . CASSLHLLAETYNEQFF TGTGCCAGCAGCCTACACCTACTAGCGGAAACCTACAATGAGCAGTTCTTC
TRBJ1-4 TRBV4-1 13 . few CASSQAGEEKLFF TGCGCCAGCAGCCAAGCAGGGGAGGAAAAACTGTTTTTT
TRBJ1-2 TRBV6-5 14 . . CASRAMGDLSGYTF TGTGCCAGCAGGGCAATGGGGGATTTGTCTGGCTACACCTTC
TRBJ2-7 TRBV18 14 . few CASSPPGRDHEQYF TGTGCCAGCTCACCACCGGGCAGGGACCACGAGCAGTACTTC
TRBJ2-3 TRBV5-4 14 . . CASSSSPLTDTQYF TGTGCCAGCAGCTCCTCGCCCCTCACAGATACGCAGTATTTT
TRBJ2-2 TRBV3-1/TRBV3-2 15 TRBD1 few CASSQLDRVSGELFF TGTGCCAGCAGCCAACTGGACAGGGTATCCGGGGAGCTGTTTTTT
TRBJ2-2 TRBV4-1 16 TRBD2 few CASSRGLADSTGELFF TGCGCCAGCAGCCGAGGACTAGCGGACTCCACCGGGGAGCTGTTTTTT
TRBJ1-2 TRBV19 9 . . CASSRSVTF TGTGCCAGTAGTCGAAGCGTCACCTTC
TRBJ2-3 TRBV10-3 13 TRBD2 . CAISDSTGGAQYF TGTGCCATCAGTGACTCAACCGGGGGGGCGCAGTATTTT
TRBJ2-4 TRBV5-6 13 . once CASSLVQANIQYF TGTGCCAGCAGCTTGGTTCAGGCTAACATTCAGTACTTC
TRBJ2-3 TRBV19 16 . few CASSTTYRVSTDTQYF TGTGCCAGTAGTACTACCTACAGGGTATCCACAGATACGCAGTATTTT
TRBJ2-5 TRBV5-1 15 TRBD2 . CASSLVPGGQETQYF TGCGCCAGCAGCTTGGTTCCGGGGGGGCAAGAGACCCAGTACTTC
TRBJ2-1 TRBV19 13 . . CASSIVGYNEQFF TGTGCCAGTAGTATAGTGGGGTACAATGAGCAGTTCTTC
TRBJ2-5 TRBV19 13 . . CASSIEKKGTQYF TGTGCCAGTAGTATTGAAAAGAAGGGGACCCAGTACTTC
TRBJ2-7 TRBV4-1 12 . few CASSQVGREQYF TGCGCCAGCAGCCAAGTTGGTAGGGAGCAGTACTTC
TRBJ2-5 TRBV2 14 . . CASSDLDYQETQYF TGTGCCAGCAGTGATCTGGACTACCAAGAGACCCAGTACTTC
TRBJ2-1 TRBV2 16 TRBD2 . CASSLNLAGSYNEQFF TGTGCCAGCAGTTTAAACCTAGCGGGGTCCTACAATGAGCAGTTCTTC
TRBJ2-1 TRBV7-2 13 . . CALRGMDADEQFF TGTGCCTTGAGGGGGATGGACGCGGATGAGCAGTTCTTC
TRBJ2-5 TRBV12-3/TRBV12-4 13 . few CASGLYLGETQYF TGTGCCAGCGGACTTTACCTGGGGGAGACCCAGTACTTC
TRBJ2-5 TRBV6-2/TRBV6-3 12 TRBD1 . CASSGTEETQYF TGTGCCAGCAGCGGGACAGAAGAGACCCAGTACTTC
TRBJ2-1 TRBV2 13 TRBD2 few CASGRALSNEQFF TGTGCCAGCGGGAGGGCCCTGAGCAATGAGCAGTTCTTC
TRBJ2-5 TRBV20-1 12 . . CSASGGSETQYF TGCAGTGCTAGTGGGGGGTCGGAGACCCAGTACTTC
TRBJ1-1 TRBV7-2 16 . . CASSLAVGGGGTEAFF TGTGCCAGCAGCTTAGCGGTTGGGGGTGGCGGGACTGAAGCTTTCTTT
TRBJ2-4 TRBV10-3 13 . . CAISGEPRNIQYF TGTGCCATCAGTGGGGAGCCTCGAAACATTCAGTACTTC
TRBJ2-1 TRBV6-5 16 . . CASSYEAGAGYNEQFF TGTGCCAGCAGTTACGAGGCGGGGGCCGGGTACAATGAGCAGTTCTTC
TRBJ2-7 TRBV5-1 14 TRBD1 . CASNPGQGFYEQYF TGCGCCAGCAACCCGGGACAGGGGTTCTACGAGCAGTACTTC
TRBJ2-5 TRBV7-6 17 . . CASSLYGTETYQETQYF TGTGCCAGCAGCTTGTACGGCACGGAGACGTACCAAGAGACCCAGTACTTC
TRBJ2-1 TRBV19 12 . . CASSIRRNEQFF TGTGCCAGTAGTATAAGGAGAAATGAGCAGTTCTTC
TRBJ2-3 TRBV7-9 15 TRBD2 few CASSLYSGGTDTQYF TGTGCCAGCAGCTTATATAGCGGGGGTACAGATACGCAGTATTTT
TRBJ1-2 TRBV5-4 14 . . CASSLATVGSGYTF TGTGCCAGCAGCTTGGCGACAGTGGGGAGTGGCTACACCTTC
TRBJ2-7 TRBV29-1 12 TRBD1 . CSVGQGLGEQYF TGCAGCGTTGGACAGGGCCTGGGGGAGCAGTACTTC
TRBJ1-6 TRBV13 15 TRBD1 . CASSLGLRGTSPLHF TGTGCCAGCAGCTTAGGTCTCAGGGGGACGTCACCCCTCCACTTT
TRBJ1-5 TRBV19 17 . . CASTRSSSRWIGQPQHF TGTGCCAGTACCCGCTCTTCATCCCGGTGGATCGGTCAGCCCCAGCATTTT
TRBJ2-7 TRBV4-1 18 TRBD1 . CASSQGAVPQGGIYEQYF TGCGCCAGCAGCCAAGGGGCGGTCCCACAGGGGGGCATCTACGAGCAGTACTTC
TRBJ2-2 TRBV6-6 15 TRBD1 . CASREGQGGTGELFF TGTGCCAGCAGAGAGGGACAGGGGGGCACCGGGGAGCTGTTTTTT
TRBJ1-5 TRBV24-1 16 TRBD1 . CATSDTGTGEGQPQHF TGTGCCACCAGTGACACCGGGACAGGGGAGGGTCAGCCCCAGCATTTT